This passage covers 17 T cell receptor beta chains from one sample sequenced in a study of blood T cell repertoires in COVID-19. Profiling relied on immunoSEQ multiplex PCR, and the TCRdb table lists in-frame clones only, not all of them. In the table there are roughly 330,000 clones, roughly nine tenths of which are singletons. The specimen was peripheral blood. All receptors come from a man younger than 30 who had recovered from COVID-19.

The V call is TRBV7-6, the J call TRBJ2-5; perhaps TRBD1 as D (5 bases). V was pared by 1 base and J by 5 bases, with 8 bases between. Germline values: CDR1 SGHVS, CDR2 FNYEAQ. CDR3 length: 13 residues. The CDR3 coding sequence is TGTGCCAGCAGCTTAGGGGGCTGGGAGACCCAGTACTTC. Its protein product is CASSLGGWETQYF.

The rearrangement uses TRBV10-3 and TRBJ1-6; 8 bases align to TRBD1. V trimming: 6 bases; J trimming: 7 bases; junction bases outside the gene matches: 8. This CDR3 comprises 15 residues. CDR1 is ENHRY and CDR2 is SYGVKD in the germline V gene. In nucleotides, the CDR3 is TGTGCCATCAGAGACCCCGGGACAGGAAATTCACCCCTCCACTTT. Residues: CAIRDPGTGNSPLHF.

This clone was detected only once. The same CDR3 is also encoded by other DNA sequences in this sample. The rearrangement uses TRBV9 and TRBJ1-2; 7 positions agree with TRBD1. Germline values: CDR1 SGDLS, CDR2 YYNGEE. This CDR3 is 13 amino acids long. The J segment lost 3 bases and the V segment lost 5 bases, leaving 4 bases of the junction unmatched. In DNA form, the CDR3 reads TGTGCCAGCAGTACAGGGGCAGACTATGGCTACACCTTC. This gives the protein CASSTGADYGYTF.

The genes are TRBV5-1 and TRBJ1-1, with D hard to call. Germline V lookup: CDR1 SGHRS, CDR2 YFSETQ. The CDR3 totals 15 residues. The V end was cut by 3 bases, the J end by 0 bases, with 12 bases between. The CDR3 region has the DNA TGCGCCAGCAGCTCGGGAAATCAGGTGAACACTGAAGCTTTCTTT. It specifies CASSSGNQVNTEAFF.

The J gene is TRBJ2-5, the V gene TRBV5-4; a weak D match, TRBD2 (6 bases). There are 15 residues in the CDR3. V shed 1 base and J shed 3 bases, with 13 bases lying between them. CDR1 is SGHNT, CDR2 YYREEE, per germline (reference sequence). DNA for the CDR3: TGTGCCAGCAGCTTGTCGGTAGCGGTGAAAGAGACCCAGTACTTC. Its protein product is CASSLSVAVKETQYF.

This rearrangement joins TRBV7-9 to TRBJ1-1; possible D gene TRBD1, 6 bases. Per the germline V gene, CDR1 is SEHNR and CDR2 is FQNEAQ (reference sequence). This CDR3 comprises 16 residues. V lost 5 bases and J lost 3, with 19 bases in between. The CDR3 bases are TGTGCCAGCAGCCCCTTTAGTGGGGGCTTGGACACTGAAGCTTTCTTT. It encodes CASSPFSGGLDTEAFF.

V and J are TRBV19 and TRBJ1-1; 7 bases line up with TRBD1. This CDR3 has 14 residues. V lost 9 bases to trimming and J lost 0 bases; unmatched junction nucleotides: 7. The germline CDR1 and CDR2 sequences are LNHDA and SQIVND (reference sequence). CDR3 loop: CASLLGGVNTEAFF. The CDR3 DNA is TGTGCCAGCCTTTTAGGGGGCGTGAACACTGAAGCTTTCTTT.

This clone was seen a few times. The chain has TRBV4-1 and TRBJ1-1; a weak D match, TRBD1 (6 bases). Trimming pared 4 bases from V and 0 bases from J, leaving 9 bases between. The CDR3 covers 14 residues. CDR1 MGHRA and CDR2 YSYEKL come from the germline V gene. The CDR3 loop is CASSRGQMNTEAFF. In nucleotides, the CDR3 is TGCGCCAGCAGCCGAGGACAGATGAACACTGAAGCTTTCTTT.

This clone was recorded once. The chain joins TRBV29-1 to TRBJ2-1, with 10 bases fitting TRBD2. V was pared by 3 bases and J by 4 bases, with 9 bases of the junction left unmatched. The germline V gene has CDR1 SQVTM and CDR2 ANQGSEA. This CDR3 spans 16 amino acids. The chain's CDR3 is CSVDGLSGGTYNEQFF. The CDR3 DNA is TGCAGCGTTGACGGTCTTAGCGGGGGGACGTACAATGAGCAGTTCTTC.

The genes are TRBV6-5 and TRBJ2-7, with TRBD1 identical over 7 bases. Trimming removed 7 bases from V and 2 bases from J; junction bases left unmatched: 5. The germline gives CDR1 MNHEY, CDR2 SVGAGI. CDR3 size: 13 residues. The CDR3 protein is CASMRGQTYEQYF. CDR3 DNA: TGTGCCAGCATGAGGGGACAGACCTACGAGCAGTACTTC.

The rearrangement links TRBV3-1 (or the pseudogene TRBV3-2) to TRBJ1-3; unclear D gene. The CDR3 runs to 14 residues. V lost 4 bases and J 0 bases, leaving 7 bases between the germline ends. The germline V gene has CDR1 LGHDT and CDR2 YNNKEL (reference sequence). CDR3 sequence (DNA): TGTGCCAGCAGCCCGTATATCTCTGGAAACACCATATATTTT. This sequence encodes CASSPYISGNTIYF.

This rearrangement joins TRBV9 to TRBJ1-1, with D possibly matching TRBD1 (6 bases). Germline V gene data show CDR1 as SGDLS and CDR2 as YYNGEE. Trimming took 3 bases from V and 5 from J, leaving 11 bases between them. The CDR3 has 13 residues. Here the CDR3 reads CASSATGETEAFF. The CDR3 coding sequence is TGTGCCAGCAGCGCGACAGGTGAGACTGAAGCTTTCTTT.

The CDR3 DNA follows: TGTGCCTGGAGTGTCAAGTCAGGGGATTACTACAATGAGCAGTTCTTC. Its protein product is CAWSVKSGDYYNEQFF. This chain links TRBV30 with TRBJ2-1, with D maybe TRBD1 (6 bases). V lost 0 bases to trimming and J lost 3 bases, with 15 bases between them. The CDR3 runs 16 residues. Germline V gives CDR1 GTSNPN, CDR2 SVGIG (reference sequence).

The gene calls are TRBV30 and TRBJ1-1, with 8 bases that match TRBD1. Germline values: CDR1 GTSNPN, CDR2 SVGIG (reference sequence). V lost 3 bases and J lost 6; bases outside the gene matches: 9. This CDR3 contains 14 residues. CDR3 sequence: CAWSGQGGWSEAFF. The CDR3, as DNA: TGTGCCTGGAGCGGACAGGGTGGGTGGTCTGAAGCTTTCTTT.

The chain links TRBV6-2 or TRBV6-3 to TRBJ1-1; 7 bases are shared with TRBD1. The junction had 10 bases not matched to a gene; V was cut back by 5 bases and J by 4 bases. CDR3 length equals 15 residues. Germline V gene sequence: CDR1 MNHEY, CDR2 SVGEGT. CDR3 amino acids: CASSQDRELATEAFF. For the CDR3, the DNA is TGTGCCAGCAGTCAAGACAGGGAGTTGGCCACTGAAGCTTTCTTT.

This chain uses TRBV5-1 with TRBJ2-1; 7 bases agree with TRBD2. Trimming cost V 1 base and J 7 bases; bases outside gene matches: 23. The V gene's germline CDR1 is SGHRS and CDR2 YFSETQ. CDR3 length: 20 residues. The CDR3 loop is CASSLNLRRWGLADFNEQFF. The CDR3 DNA is TGCGCCAGCAGCTTGAACTTAAGAAGGTGGGGCCTAGCGGATTTTAATGAGCAGTTCTTC.

The chain employs TRBV4-1 and TRBJ1-5; D not certain. Germline CDR1 is MGHRA and CDR2 is YSYEKL. This CDR3 is 13 amino acids long. The germline V and J ends were trimmed by 3 bases and 6 bases, with 9 bases remaining between them. CDR3 in amino acids: CASSQLVGQPQHF. DNA for the CDR3: TGCGCCAGCAGCCAGCTAGTAGGTCAGCCCCAGCATTTT.